This T cell receptor (beta chain) was identified in a study of response to subunit inactivated influenza vaccine. Study-level results: Authors suggested seasonal influenza vaccinations each recruit few new T cells.

In the case of this clonotype: What it recognizes is unknown.

This CDR3 is 12 amino acids long. Germline V gene data show CDR1 as SGHDT and CDR2 as YYEEEE. Between the trimmed V and J ends, which lost 4 bases and 4 bases, there was a span of 9 bases. TCRdb used MiXCR to reprocess the RT-PCR reads, holding one entry per CDR3 protein. The profile shows roughly 180,000 distinct CDR3 sequences, about a tenth of them singletons. This TCR was recovered from a man aged 45-60 years who received an inactivated influenza vaccine. The sample consisted of non-naive T cells sorted from PBMCs, taken on the day of vaccination. The J gene is TRBJ2-7, the V gene TRBV5-6, with D hard to call. The CDR3 coding sequence is TGTGCCAGCAGCATGACCGGTTACGAGCAGTACTTC. Translated: CASSMTGYEQYF.